The source of this T cell receptor (beta chain) is a study of cytomegalovirus exposure and HLA in healthy donors. Study at large: Within the Caucasian-associated ancestry cluster were roughly 82% of the roughly 400 genotyped donors. Study findings and constraints: HLA-A and HLA-B allele assignments for most subjects were reportedly predicted accurately using TCR beta sequences.

These donors, healthy bone marrow donors, were studied. Trimming took 4 bases from V and 4 from J; bases not matched to a gene: 6. This CDR3 is built from 14 residues. Per germline, CDR1 SGHNT and CDR2 YYREEE (reference sequence). On this clone itself: Its antigen is still unknown.

PCR was performed using 60 Vbeta and 13 Jbeta primers. Measured with immunoSEQ multiplex PCR; TCRdb has only the in-frame clones, and not every one. The sample consists of about 180,000 clones, 60% to 80% of them appearing once. The chain couples TRBV5-4 to TRBJ2-7, with 9 bases identical to TRBD2. Sequences were obtained from PBMCs. The sequence was obtained from a man aged 35-49 years in good health and CMV-seropositive. CDR3 loop: CASSVTSGSYEQYF. DNA for the CDR3: TGTGCCAGCAGCGTGACTAGCGGATCTTACGAGCAGTACTTC.